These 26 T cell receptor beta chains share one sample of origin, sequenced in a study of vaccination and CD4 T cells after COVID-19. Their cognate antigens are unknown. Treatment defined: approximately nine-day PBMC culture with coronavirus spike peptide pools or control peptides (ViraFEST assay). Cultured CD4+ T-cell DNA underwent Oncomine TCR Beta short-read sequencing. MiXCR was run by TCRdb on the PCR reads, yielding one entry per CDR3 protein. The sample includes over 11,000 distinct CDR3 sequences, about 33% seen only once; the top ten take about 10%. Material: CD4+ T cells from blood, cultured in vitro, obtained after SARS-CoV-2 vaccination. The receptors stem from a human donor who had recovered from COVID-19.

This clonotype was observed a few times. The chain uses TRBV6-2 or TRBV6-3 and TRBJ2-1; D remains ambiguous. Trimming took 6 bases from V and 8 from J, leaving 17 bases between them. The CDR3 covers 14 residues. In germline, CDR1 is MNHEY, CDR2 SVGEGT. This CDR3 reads CASSLTTTWDEQFF. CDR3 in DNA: TGTGCCAGCAGCCTAACCACCACGTGGGATGAGCAGTTCTTC.

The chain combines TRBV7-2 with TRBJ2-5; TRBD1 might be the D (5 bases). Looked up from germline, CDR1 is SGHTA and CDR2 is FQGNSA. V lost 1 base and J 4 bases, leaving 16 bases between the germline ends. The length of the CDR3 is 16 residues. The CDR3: CASSLEGLPQGETQYF. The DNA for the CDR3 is TGTGCCAGCAGCTTAGAGGGGCTCCCCCAGGGAGAGACCCAGTACTTC.

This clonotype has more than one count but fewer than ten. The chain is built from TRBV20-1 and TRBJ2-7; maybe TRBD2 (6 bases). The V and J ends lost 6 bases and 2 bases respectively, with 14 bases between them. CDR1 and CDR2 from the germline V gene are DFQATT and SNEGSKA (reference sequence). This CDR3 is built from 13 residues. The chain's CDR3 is CSARDWNAYEQYF. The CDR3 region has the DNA TGCAGTGCCCGGGACTGGAATGCCTACGAGCAGTACTTC.

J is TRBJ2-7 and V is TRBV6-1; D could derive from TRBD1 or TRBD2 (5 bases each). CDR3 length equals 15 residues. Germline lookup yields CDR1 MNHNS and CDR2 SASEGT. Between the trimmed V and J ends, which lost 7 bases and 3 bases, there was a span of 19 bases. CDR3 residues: CASTPARTRDYEQYF. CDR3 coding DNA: TGTGCCAGCACCCCTGCCCGGACACGGGACTACGAGCAGTACTTC.

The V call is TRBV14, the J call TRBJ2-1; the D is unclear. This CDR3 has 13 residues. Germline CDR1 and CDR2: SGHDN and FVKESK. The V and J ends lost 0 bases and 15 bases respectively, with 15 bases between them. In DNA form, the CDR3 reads TGTGCCAGCAGCCAAGATTATACGACAATCCCGTTCTTC. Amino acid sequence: CASSQDYTTIPFF.

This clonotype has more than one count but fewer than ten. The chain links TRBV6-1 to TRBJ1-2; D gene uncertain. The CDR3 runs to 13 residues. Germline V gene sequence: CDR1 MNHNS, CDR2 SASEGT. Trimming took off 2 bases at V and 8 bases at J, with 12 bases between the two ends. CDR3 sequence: CASSERAGDGYTF. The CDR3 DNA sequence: TGTGCCAGCAGTGAAAGAGCTGGCGACGGCTACACCTTC.

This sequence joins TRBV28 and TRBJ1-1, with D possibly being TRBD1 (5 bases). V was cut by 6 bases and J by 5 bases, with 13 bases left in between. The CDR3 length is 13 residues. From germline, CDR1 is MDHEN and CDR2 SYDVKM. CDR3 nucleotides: TGTGCCAGCAGCTCGGGGCCAAGGACTGAAGCTTTCTTT. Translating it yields CASSSGPRTEAFF.

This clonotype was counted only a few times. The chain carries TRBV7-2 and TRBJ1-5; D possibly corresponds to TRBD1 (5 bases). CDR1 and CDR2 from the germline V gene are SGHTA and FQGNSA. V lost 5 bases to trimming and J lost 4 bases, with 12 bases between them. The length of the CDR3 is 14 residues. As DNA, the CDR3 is TGTGCCAGCAGCGCTCAGGGCCGAAATCAGCCCCAGCATTTT. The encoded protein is CASSAQGRNQPQHF.

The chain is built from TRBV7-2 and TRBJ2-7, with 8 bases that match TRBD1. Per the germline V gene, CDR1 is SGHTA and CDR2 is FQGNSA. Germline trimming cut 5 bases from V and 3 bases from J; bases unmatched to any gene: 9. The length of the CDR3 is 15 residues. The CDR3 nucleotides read TGTGCCAGCAGCGTCTTAGGGGACAGGTACTACGAGCAGTACTTC. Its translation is CASSVLGDRYYEQYF.

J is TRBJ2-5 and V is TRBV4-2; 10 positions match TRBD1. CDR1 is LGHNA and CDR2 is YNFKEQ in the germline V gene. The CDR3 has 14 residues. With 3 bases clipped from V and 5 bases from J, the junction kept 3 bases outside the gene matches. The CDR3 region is CASSQGTGDETQYF. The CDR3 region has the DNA TGTGCCAGCAGCCAGGGGACAGGGGATGAGACCCAGTACTTC.

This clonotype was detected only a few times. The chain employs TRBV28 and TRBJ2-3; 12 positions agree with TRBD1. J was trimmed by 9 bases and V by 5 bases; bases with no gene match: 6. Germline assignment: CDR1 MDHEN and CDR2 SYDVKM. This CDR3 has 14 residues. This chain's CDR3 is CASSQGTGGLTQYF. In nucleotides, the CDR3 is TGTGCCAGCAGTCAAGGGACAGGGGGCCTCACGCAGTATTTT.

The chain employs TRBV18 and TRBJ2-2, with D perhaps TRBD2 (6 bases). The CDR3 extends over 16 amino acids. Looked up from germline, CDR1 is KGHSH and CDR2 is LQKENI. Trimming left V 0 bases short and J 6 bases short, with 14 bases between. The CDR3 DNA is TGTGCCAGCTCACCACCCAGCGGAGGGTCGGCCGGGGAGCTGTTTTTT. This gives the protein CASSPPSGGSAGELFF. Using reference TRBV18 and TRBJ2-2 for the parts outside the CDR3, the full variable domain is NAGVMQNPRHLVRRRGQEARLRCSPMKGHSHVYWYRQLPEEGLKFMVYLQKENIIDESGMPKERFSAEFPKEGPSILRIQQVVRGDSAAYFCASSPPSGGSAGELFFGEGSRLTVL.

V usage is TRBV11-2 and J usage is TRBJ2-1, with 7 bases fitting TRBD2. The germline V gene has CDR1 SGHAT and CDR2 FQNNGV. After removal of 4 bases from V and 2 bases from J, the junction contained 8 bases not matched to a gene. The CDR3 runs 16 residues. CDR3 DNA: TGTGCCAGCAGCTCCCTGAAGCGGGATGCCTACAATGAGCAGTTCTTC. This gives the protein CASSSLKRDAYNEQFF. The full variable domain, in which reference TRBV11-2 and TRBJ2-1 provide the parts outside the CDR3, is EAGVAQSPRYKIIEKRQSVAFWCNPISGHATLYWYQQILGQGPKLLIQFQNNGVVDDSQLPKDRFSAERLKGVDSTLKIQPAKLEDSAVYLCASSSLKRDAYNEQFFGPGTRLTVL.

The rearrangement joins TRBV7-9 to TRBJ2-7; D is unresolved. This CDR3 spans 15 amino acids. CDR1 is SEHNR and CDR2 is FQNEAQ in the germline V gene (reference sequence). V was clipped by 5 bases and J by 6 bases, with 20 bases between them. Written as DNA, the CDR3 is TGTGCCAGCAGCCCCGCCGTCCGGTTAGGGTCCGAGCAGTACTTC. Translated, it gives CASSPAVRLGSEQYF.

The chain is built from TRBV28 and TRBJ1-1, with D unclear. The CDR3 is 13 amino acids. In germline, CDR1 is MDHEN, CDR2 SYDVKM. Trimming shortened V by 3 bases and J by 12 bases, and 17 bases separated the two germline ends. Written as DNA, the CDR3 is TGTGCCAGCAGTTTTGGCGGAACCAGGATCCCTTTCTTT. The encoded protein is CASSFGGTRIPFF.

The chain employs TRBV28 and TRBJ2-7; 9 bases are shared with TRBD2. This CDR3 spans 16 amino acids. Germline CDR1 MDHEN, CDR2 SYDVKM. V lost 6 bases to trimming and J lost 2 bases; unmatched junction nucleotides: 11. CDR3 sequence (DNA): TGTGCCAGCAGGCAGAATAGCGGGAGTGGCACCTACGAGCAGTACTTC. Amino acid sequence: CASRQNSGSGTYEQYF.

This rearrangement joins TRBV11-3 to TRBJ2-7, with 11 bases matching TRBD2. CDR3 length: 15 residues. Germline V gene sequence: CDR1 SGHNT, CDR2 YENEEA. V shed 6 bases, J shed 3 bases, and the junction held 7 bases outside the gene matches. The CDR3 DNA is TGTGCCAGCAGTATAGCCGGGACTAGCGGCTACGAGCAGTACTTC. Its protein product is CASSIAGTSGYEQYF. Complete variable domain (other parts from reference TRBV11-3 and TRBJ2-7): EAGVVQSPRYKIIEKKQPVAFWCNPISGHNTLYWYLQNLGQGPELLIRYENEEAVDDSQLPKDRFSAERLKGVDSTLKIQPAELGDSAVYLCASSIAGTSGYEQYFGPGTRLTVT.

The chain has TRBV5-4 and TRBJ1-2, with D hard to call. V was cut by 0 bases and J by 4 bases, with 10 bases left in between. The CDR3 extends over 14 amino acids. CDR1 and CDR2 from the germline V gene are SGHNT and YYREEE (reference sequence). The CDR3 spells CASSLGGRSYGYTF. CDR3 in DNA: TGTGCCAGCAGCTTGGGCGGGCGCAGCTATGGCTACACCTTC.

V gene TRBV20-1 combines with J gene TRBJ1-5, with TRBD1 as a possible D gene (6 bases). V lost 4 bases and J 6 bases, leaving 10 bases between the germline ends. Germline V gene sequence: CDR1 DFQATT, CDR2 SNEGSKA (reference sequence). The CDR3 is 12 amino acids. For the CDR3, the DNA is TGCAGTGCTAACAGGGTGAGTCAGCCCCAGCATTTT. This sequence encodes CSANRVSQPQHF.

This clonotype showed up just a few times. In DNA, the CDR3 is TGTGCCAGCAGCTTAGTTACTACTGAGACCCAGTACTTC. Translating gives CASSLVTTETQYF. V usage is TRBV7-2 and J usage is TRBJ2-5; D not resolved. CDR3 length: 13 amino acids. CDR1 is SGHTA and CDR2 is FQGNSA in the germline V gene. The V gene lost 1 base and the J gene lost 5 bases, with 8 bases spanning the gap.

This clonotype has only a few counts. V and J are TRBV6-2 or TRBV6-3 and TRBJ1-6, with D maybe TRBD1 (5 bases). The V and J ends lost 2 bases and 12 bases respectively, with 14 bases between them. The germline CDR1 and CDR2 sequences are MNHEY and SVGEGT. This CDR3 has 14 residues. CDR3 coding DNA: TGTGCCAGCAGTTACGGGGCCGAGGCCAAACCCCTCCACTTT. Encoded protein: CASSYGAEAKPLHF.

The CDR3 loop is CASSPEWGGQPQHF. As DNA, the CDR3 is TGTGCCAGCTCACCCGAGTGGGGGGGACAGCCCCAGCATTTT. The rearrangement links TRBV18 to TRBJ1-5; D might be TRBD1 (5 bases). This CDR3 region has 14 residues. The germline V and J ends were trimmed by 3 bases and 7 bases, with 13 bases remaining between them. Germline V gives CDR1 KGHSH, CDR2 LQKENI.

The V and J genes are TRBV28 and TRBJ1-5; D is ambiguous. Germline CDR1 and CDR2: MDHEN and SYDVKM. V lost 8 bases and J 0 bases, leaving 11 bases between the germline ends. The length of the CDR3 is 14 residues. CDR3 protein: CASYYRYSNQPQHF. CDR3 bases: TGTGCCAGCTACTATAGGTATAGCAATCAGCCCCAGCATTTT.

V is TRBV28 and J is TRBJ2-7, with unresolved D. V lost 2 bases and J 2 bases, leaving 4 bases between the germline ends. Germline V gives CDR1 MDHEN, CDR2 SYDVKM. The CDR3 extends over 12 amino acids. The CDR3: CASSLSAYEQYF. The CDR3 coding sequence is TGTGCCAGCAGTTTAAGCGCCTACGAGCAGTACTTC.

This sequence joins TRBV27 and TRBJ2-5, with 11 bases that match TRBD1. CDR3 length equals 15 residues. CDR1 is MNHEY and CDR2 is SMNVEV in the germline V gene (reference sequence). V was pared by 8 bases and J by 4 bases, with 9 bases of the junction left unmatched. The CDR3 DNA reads TGTGCCAGCTCGGACAGGGGGCTTGTGGGAGAGACCCAGTACTTC. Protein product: CASSDRGLVGETQYF.

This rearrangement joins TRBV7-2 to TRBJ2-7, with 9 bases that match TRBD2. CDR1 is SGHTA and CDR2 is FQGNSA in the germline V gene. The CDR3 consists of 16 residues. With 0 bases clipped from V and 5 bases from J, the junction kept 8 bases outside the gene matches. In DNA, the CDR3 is TGTGCCAGCAGCTTAGCGAGGGTAGCGGGAGATAACGAGCAGTACTTC. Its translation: CASSLARVAGDNEQYF.